The 16 T cell receptor beta chains in this list originate from one sample, sequenced in a study of vaccination and CD4 T cells after COVID-19. CD4+ T cells that had been cultured provided DNA sequenced with the Oncomine TCR Beta short-read assay. Via MiXCR, TCRdb re-called the PCR reads, giving one row per CDR3 protein. The table records 20,000 to 25,000 distinct CDR3 sequences, less than 40% of them present only once. These receptors are not linked to any known antigen. Described time point: late sampling 161 to 241 days after vaccination in a few convalescent patients. Stated treatment: approximately nine-day PBMC culture with coronavirus spike peptide pools or control peptides (ViraFEST assay). The sequencing used CD4+ T cells from blood, cultured in vitro, collected about 7 months after SARS-CoV-2 vaccination. These receptors originate from a human donor who had recovered from COVID-19.

The rearrangement links TRBV6-1 to TRBJ2-1; possibly TRBD2 for D (6 bases). The V gene lost 5 bases and the J gene lost 0 bases, with 14 bases spanning the gap. This CDR3 spans 16 amino acids. Per germline, CDR1 MNHNS and CDR2 SASEGT. The CDR3 coding sequence is TGTGCCAGCAGTCTACGAGGCGGGAACTCCTACAATGAGCAGTTCTTC. This sequence encodes CASSLRGGNSYNEQFF.

This clonotype has only a few counts. The chain recombines TRBV6-2 or TRBV6-3 with TRBJ1-5; 8 bases align to TRBD1. V gave up 6 bases and J gave up 6 bases; unmatched junction bases: 13. The germline V gene encodes CDR1 MNHEY and CDR2 SVGEGT. The CDR3 contains 16 residues. CDR3 coding DNA: TGTGCCAGCAGGAAGACAGGGGCTTCGAGCGGTCAGCCCCAGCATTTT. The encoded protein is CASRKTGASSGQPQHF.

This chain connects TRBV20-1 to TRBJ2-7; 13 bases fit TRBD2. CDR1 and CDR2 (germline): DFQATT, SNEGSKA (reference sequence). The CDR3 spans 13 residues. J gave up 2 bases and V 7 bases, and 2 bases lay outside the gene matches. In DNA form, the CDR3 reads TGCAGTGAGGGGACTAGCGGGACCTACGAGCAGTACTTC. It codes for CSEGTSGTYEQYF.

V is TRBV7-8 and J is TRBJ2-1; TRBD2 might be the D (5 bases). V gave up 2 bases and J gave up 7 bases, with 15 bases separating them. Germline CDR1 SGHVS, CDR2 FQNEAQ. This CDR3 comprises 15 residues. CDR3 sequence reads: CASSLNRAGANEQFF. Here the CDR3 DNA reads TGTGCCAGCAGCTTAAATCGCGCGGGCGCAAATGAGCAGTTCTTC.

The chain is built from TRBV7-2 and TRBJ2-3; TRBD2 is a possible D gene (5 bases). CDR1 SGHTA and CDR2 FQGNSA come from the germline V gene. V was shortened by 1 base and J by 2 bases, with 13 bases between the two germline ends. The CDR3 is 16 amino acids. The CDR3 region is CASSLERRRPTDTQYF. CDR3 in DNA: TGTGCCAGCAGCTTAGAACGGCGGAGGCCCACAGATACGCAGTATTTT.

This chain uses TRBV19 with TRBJ2-1, with 11 positions matching TRBD2. The CDR3 runs 13 residues. The germline V gene has CDR1 LNHDA and CDR2 SQIVND (reference sequence). J lost 12 bases, V lost 8 bases, and 9 bases had no gene match. The CDR3 DNA reads TGTGCCAGTGGGACTAGCGGCCAGGTCAGGCAGTTCTTC. Protein product: CASGTSGQVRQFF.

The chain links TRBV7-9 to TRBJ2-1; D might be TRBD1 or TRBD2, each matching 5 bases. CDR3 length: 15 amino acids. From germline, CDR1 is SEHNR and CDR2 FQNEAQ (reference sequence). With 1 base removed from V and 8 bases from J, the gap between germline ends came to 15 bases. CDR3 nucleotides: TGTGCCAGCAGCTTAGTACAGGCCAGAGGGGATGAGCAGTTCTTC. Translated: CASSLVQARGDEQFF.

The DNA for the CDR3 is TGTGCCATCAGTGCGTCCTCAGGGGAATGGGGTTATGGCTACACCTTC. It translates to CAISASSGEWGYGYTF. The chain links TRBV10-3 to TRBJ1-2, with D possibly matching TRBD1 (6 bases). Germline V gene sequence: CDR1 ENHRY, CDR2 SYGVKD. The CDR3 sequence is 16 residues long. V was clipped by 4 bases and J by 5 bases, with 20 bases between them.

J is TRBJ1-2 and V is TRBV18; 8 bases agree with TRBD1. Germline V gene sequence: CDR1 KGHSH, CDR2 LQKENI. J lost 10 bases, V lost 6 bases, and 10 bases had no gene match. The CDR3 contains 13 residues. The CDR3: CASSAGTGDYYTF. The CDR3 coding sequence is TGTGCCAGCTCCGCCGGGACAGGCGATTACTACACCTTC. Filled out from reference TRBV18 and TRBJ1-2, the complete variable domain reads NAGVMQNPRHLVRRRGQEARLRCSPMKGHSHVYWYRQLPEEGLKFMVYLQKENIIDESGMPKERFSAEFPKEGPSILRIQQVVRGDSAAYFCASSAGTGDYYTFGSGTRLTVV.

CDR3 nucleotide sequence: TGTGCCAGTTCCGGGGACTCTGGGGCCAACGTCCTGACTTTC. Its protein product is CASSGDSGANVLTF. V and J are TRBV19 and TRBJ2-6, with D possibly TRBD2 on 5 matching bases. Germline V lookup: CDR1 LNHDA, CDR2 SQIVND (reference sequence). The CDR3 has 14 amino acids. Deletions cut 8 bases from V and 0 bases from J, with 8 bases between.

The chain links TRBV7-3 to TRBJ2-2; no clear D gene. Trimming removed 1 base from V and 6 bases from J, with 15 bases in between. The germline V gene has CDR1 SGHTA and CDR2 FQGTGA. The CDR3 totals 16 residues. The CDR3 DNA sequence: TGTGCCAGCAGCTTAATGATGACAAGTGGGGCCGGGGAGCTGTTTTTT. Residues: CASSLMMTSGAGELFF.

The gene calls are TRBV20-1 and TRBJ1-4, with 8 bases fitting TRBD1. The germline gives CDR1 DFQATT, CDR2 SNEGSKA (reference sequence). V gave up 3 bases and J gave up 8 bases; unmatched junction bases: 11. The CDR3 covers 15 residues. In DNA, the CDR3 is TGCAGTGCTAGGAACCGGCAGGGGGCGGAGGAAAAACTGTTTTTT. Translated, it gives CSARNRQGAEEKLFF.

In its sample, this clonotype was seen a few times. V and J are TRBV7-2 and TRBJ2-5; 9 positions match TRBD1. This CDR3 spans 14 amino acids. Germline V lookup: CDR1 SGHTA, CDR2 FQGNSA. The junction had 7 bases not matched to a gene; V was cut back by 4 bases and J by 7 bases. The CDR3 DNA is TGTGCCAGCAGCTCCGGACAGGGGCAGCGGACCCAGTACTTC. It yields the protein CASSSGQGQRTQYF.

This CDR3 is CASSPPTGLGYTF. CDR3 nucleotide sequence: TGTGCCAGCAGTCCACCGACAGGTCTGGGCTACACCTTC. The rearrangement joins TRBV12-3 or TRBV12-4 to TRBJ1-2, with a possible D match to TRBD1 (6 bases). V was trimmed by 5 bases and J by 8 bases, leaving 15 bases between them. The CDR3 runs 13 residues.

The chain is built from TRBV6-2 or TRBV6-3 and TRBJ2-1; the match to TRBD2 covers 9 bases. This CDR3 is 20 amino acids long. V shed 3 bases and J 2 bases; nucleotides not matched to a gene: 17. Per germline, CDR1 MNHEY and CDR2 SVGEGT. This CDR3 reads CASSYSPGTSSSPTYNEQFF. The CDR3 coding sequence is TGTGCCAGCAGTTATTCCCCGGGGACTAGCAGCTCGCCGACCTACAATGAGCAGTTCTTC.

This clonotype was detected only a few times. The chain has TRBV20-1 and TRBJ2-5; TRBD1 matches 7 bases. The CDR3 is 15 residues long. The germline gives CDR1 DFQATT, CDR2 SNEGSKA (reference sequence). V lost 1 base, J lost 5 bases, and 10 bases stayed unmatched. This chain's CDR3 is CSARVPTGRRETQYF. DNA for the CDR3: TGCAGTGCTAGAGTACCGACAGGGCGGCGGGAGACCCAGTACTTC.